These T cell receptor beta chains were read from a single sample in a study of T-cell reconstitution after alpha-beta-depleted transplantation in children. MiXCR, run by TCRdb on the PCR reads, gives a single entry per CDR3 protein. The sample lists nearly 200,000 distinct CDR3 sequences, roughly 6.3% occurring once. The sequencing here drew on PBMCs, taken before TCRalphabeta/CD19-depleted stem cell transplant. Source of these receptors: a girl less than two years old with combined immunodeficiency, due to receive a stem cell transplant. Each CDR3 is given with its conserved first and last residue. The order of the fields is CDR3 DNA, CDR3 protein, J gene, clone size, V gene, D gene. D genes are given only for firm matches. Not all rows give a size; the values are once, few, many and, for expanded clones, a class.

TGTGCCAGCAGTTTCCGAGGACTAGCGGGAGACAATGAGCAGTTCTTC CASSFRGLAGDNEQFF TRBJ2-1 many TRBV25-1 TRBD2
TGTGCCAGTAGCCCCCCGGGGGGTGGCGGTCGTACCTACAATGAGCAGTTCTTC CASSPPGGGGRTYNEQFF TRBJ2-1 . TRBV19 TRBD2
TGTGCCACCAACGCTATAGGGGATAAAGCTTTCTTT CATNAIGDKAFF TRBJ1-1 many TRBV25-1 .
TGTGCCAGCAGCCTTGGACTAGCGGGAGGGCCGAACTCCTACGAGCAGTACTTC CASSLGLAGGPNSYEQYF TRBJ2-7 many TRBV7-3 TRBD2
TGTGCCAGCAGCGTAGCGTCGAGCCTGACCACCGAGGGGGATACGCAGTATTTT CASSVASSLTTEGDTQYF TRBJ2-3 many TRBV9 .
TGTGCCAGCAGTTCCCTCGGTTCGATAGCGGGATACAATGAGCAGTTCTTC CASSSLGSIAGYNEQFF TRBJ2-1 many TRBV27 TRBD2
TGTGCCAGCAGTTACCCCGGGACAAACCTCTACGAGCAGTACTTC CASSYPGTNLYEQYF TRBJ2-7 many TRBV6-5 .
TGTGCCAGCAGCCAAGATCTTAAAGGGAAGATCGCTGAAGCTTTCTTT CASSQDLKGKIAEAFF TRBJ1-1 . TRBV4-2 .
TGTGCCAGCAGCCAGGGACAGGGCTATGGCTACACCTTC CASSQGQGYGYTF TRBJ1-2 many TRBV7-9 TRBD1
TGTGCCAGCAGCCAAGTTCTAGCGGGACAAGAGACCCAGTACTTC CASSQVLAGQETQYF TRBJ2-5 many TRBV4-2 TRBD2
TGTGCCAGCAGTTCCCAGGGCAGCTCCTACAATGAGCAGTTCTTC CASSSQGSSYNEQFF TRBJ2-1 many TRBV6-2/TRBV6-3 .
TGTGCCAGCAGCCAGGGGACAGGGGGCAATCAGCCCCAGCATTTT CASSQGTGGNQPQHF TRBJ1-5 many TRBV3-1 TRBD1
TGTGCCACCGGAGACCACACCGGGGAGCTGTTTTTT CATGDHTGELFF TRBJ2-2 . TRBV7-3 .
TGCAGCGTAGGACTAGTCGGTTACGAGCAGTACTTC CSVGLVGYEQYF TRBJ2-7 many TRBV20-1 TRBD2
TGTGCCAGCGGCTTGGGGACTAGCGGGAAGTTGGTCTTC CASGLGTSGKLVF TRBJ2-1 few TRBV7-2 TRBD2
TGTGCCAGCAGCGAGGCAACGGGGGGTCACACAGATACGCAGTATTTT CASSEATGGHTDTQYF TRBJ2-3 many TRBV9 TRBD2
TGCAGCGTTGAAGGTCTAGCGGGGCAATACAATGAGCAGTTCTTC CSVEGLAGQYNEQFF TRBJ2-1 many TRBV29-1 TRBD2
TGTGCCAGCAGCCCCCAGGGATTCAGGGGGCAAACGGAAGCTTTCTTT CASSPQGFRGQTEAFF TRBJ1-1 many TRBV7-9 TRBD1
TGCAGCGTTGAAGATCATGCCTCGGGGCGCAGCGAGCAGTACTTC CSVEDHASGRSEQYF TRBJ2-7 many TRBV29-1 .
TGTGCCCCCAGGGACAGATCGAACACTGAAGCTTTCTTT CAPRDRSNTEAFF TRBJ1-1 many TRBV10-3 TRBD1
TGTGCCAGCAGCATAGACCGGGACATCCCCTTCCCTGAAGCTTTCTTT CASSIDRDIPFPEAFF TRBJ1-1 many TRBV7-2 .
TGCAGCGTTGAAGCGTCGGACGCAAGCATATATGAGCAGTTCTTC CSVEASDASIYEQFF TRBJ2-1 many TRBV29-1 .
TGTGCCAGCAGCAAAGCGGGACACAATGAGCAGTTCTTC CASSKAGHNEQFF TRBJ2-1 many TRBV7-2 TRBD2
TGTGCCAGCAGTTTCTTTTATGGACTAGCGGGAGTCAAAGCGATGAACACCGGGGAGCTGTTTTTT CASSFFYGLAGVKAMNTGELFF TRBJ2-2 few TRBV28 TRBD2
TGTGCCAGCAGCTTAGGAGGCCAAGCTTTCTTT CASSLGGQAFF TRBJ1-1 . TRBV7-6 .
TGTGCCAGCAGCCTCCGAGGCCTAGCGTCGTTCACCGGGGAGCTGTTTTTT CASSLRGLASFTGELFF TRBJ2-2 many TRBV11-2 .
TGTGCCAGCAGTCTTAGACAGCTAGGGGGGAACACTGAAGCTTTCTTT CASSLRQLGGNTEAFF TRBJ1-1 many TRBV28 .
TGTGCCAGCAGGGGCTTAAGATACACTGAAGCTTTCTTT CASRGLRYTEAFF TRBJ1-1 many TRBV6-6 .
TGTGCCAGCAGCTTAGGACATATTGAGACCCAGTACTTC CASSLGHIETQYF TRBJ2-5 many TRBV7-9 .
TGTGCCACCAGTGATAGGCATCAAGAGACCCAGTACTTC CATSDRHQETQYF TRBJ2-5 many TRBV24-1 .
TGTGCTAGCCTGGCGGGGGAGACCCCAGATACGCAGTATTTT CASLAGETPDTQYF TRBJ2-3 . TRBV12-3/TRBV12-4 TRBD2
TGTGCCAGCAGTACCTACAGGGTTGGAGTCACTGAAGCTTTCTTT CASSTYRVGVTEAFF TRBJ1-1 many TRBV6-2/TRBV6-3 .
TGCAGCGTAGCAGGGAGCGAGCAGTACTTC CSVAGSEQYF TRBJ2-7 many TRBV29-1 .
TGTGCCAGCAGTGAAGTGGGACTCAAACTTTCAATGGAGCAGTACTTC CASSEVGLKLSMEQYF TRBJ2-7 many TRBV28 .
TGTGCCAGCAGTTACGTCCGGACAGGGAATATCTATGGCTACACCTTC CASSYVRTGNIYGYTF TRBJ1-2 many TRBV6-2/TRBV6-3 TRBD1
TGCGCCAGCAGCGGGGACGTGACTGGCGGACCCTACGAGCAGTACTTC CASSGDVTGGPYEQYF TRBJ2-7 many TRBV5-1 .
TGTGCCAGCAGCCAAGAGGGTCGGGGGAATTCACCCCTCCACTTT CASSQEGRGNSPLHF TRBJ1-6 . TRBV3-1 .
TGTGCCAGCAGCGTAGACAGGGGAGGAACTGAAGCTTTCTTT CASSVDRGGTEAFF TRBJ1-1 many TRBV9 TRBD1
TGCGCCAGCAGCCAAGGATACCAAAACAGGGGGCGCTGGAATGAGCAGTTCTTC CASSQGYQNRGRWNEQFF TRBJ2-1 many TRBV4-1 TRBD1
TGTGCCAGCACCGCAGGACCTTCAACGGGTGGCTACACCTTC CASTAGPSTGGYTF TRBJ1-2 many TRBV28 .
TGCAGTGCTAGAGTCGGGGGGCTCGGCGGATCACCCCTCCACTTT CSARVGGLGGSPLHF TRBJ1-6 many TRBV20-1 .
TGTGCCAGCAGCTTATGGGCAGGGACGGAGACCCAGTACTTC CASSLWAGTETQYF TRBJ2-5 few TRBV7-9 .
TGCGCCAGCAGCTTGGGAGGGGCCGAGCAGTACTTC CASSLGGAEQYF TRBJ2-7 many TRBV5-1 .
TGCGCCAGCAGCCAAGGACGGGGGAGAAATGAGCAGTTCTTC CASSQGRGRNEQFF TRBJ2-1 many TRBV4-3 .
TGTGCCACCAGCAGAGATCTTGGGCGCCCCCAGCCCCAGCATTTT CATSRDLGRPQPQHF TRBJ1-5 many TRBV15 .
TGCAGTGCTAGGGACAGCGGGGGGGCCTACAATGAGCAGTTCTTC CSARDSGGAYNEQFF TRBJ2-1 many TRBV20-1 TRBD2
TGTGCCAGCAGAAGACAGGACCCAGATACGCAGTATTTT CASRRQDPDTQYF TRBJ2-3 many TRBV12-3/TRBV12-4 .
TGTGCCAGCTCATCCAGGGAAGTTGGTCAGTTCTTC CASSSREVGQFF TRBJ2-1 many TRBV18 .
TGCAGTGCACCTCTCCCCGAGGGGCTCTCCTACAATGAGCAGTTCTTC CSAPLPEGLSYNEQFF TRBJ2-1 . TRBV20-1 .